These T cell receptor beta chains were read from a single sample in a study of T cells in Graves' hyperthyroidism and ophthalmopathy. TCRdb recomputed calls from the multiplex PCR reads with MiXCR, one row per CDR3 protein. The sample carries a few hundred thousand distinct CDR3 sequences, less than 25% recorded once. Input material: blood. These receptors were taken from a man aged 18 to 29 with Graves' hyperthyroidism. The CDR3 runs from the conserved cysteine through the conserved F or W. D genes are given only for firm matches. Some rows mark clone size as missing; the rest say once, few, many or name a class of expanded clone.

v_gene: TRBV6-1
abundance: many
j_gene: TRBJ2-7
d_gene: TRBD1
CDR3nt: TGTGCCAGCAGACCTACCGGGACAGGATCCTACGAGCAGTACTTC
CDR3aa: CASRPTGTGSYEQYF

v_gene: TRBV7-9
abundance: many
j_gene: TRBJ2-5
d_gene: -
CDR3nt: TGTGCCAGCAGCTTAGTAGGGTCATCACAAGAGACCCAGTACTTC
CDR3aa: CASSLVGSSQETQYF

v_gene: TRBV20-1
abundance: few
j_gene: TRBJ2-7
d_gene: -
CDR3nt: TGCAGTGCTAGAGATCAACTGGATTCCTACGAGCAGTACTTC
CDR3aa: CSARDQLDSYEQYF

v_gene: TRBV20-1
abundance: many
j_gene: TRBJ1-6
d_gene: -
CDR3nt: TGCAGTGCCCAAGGGGCGCAAGGGTCCTATAATTCACCCCTCCACTTT
CDR3aa: CSAQGAQGSYNSPLHF

v_gene: TRBV20-1
abundance: many
j_gene: TRBJ2-7
d_gene: -
CDR3nt: TGCAGTGCTAGAGATCCCCGCGGGGAGGGGGAGAACTTCTACGAGCAGTACTTC
CDR3aa: CSARDPRGEGENFYEQYF

v_gene: TRBV11-2
abundance: once
j_gene: TRBJ2-7
d_gene: TRBD1
CDR3nt: TGTGCCAGCAGCTTAGATCAGGACAGGGAACCCTACGAGCAGTACTTC
CDR3aa: CASSLDQDREPYEQYF

v_gene: TRBV29-1
abundance: -
j_gene: TRBJ1-2
d_gene: TRBD1
CDR3nt: TGCAGCGTTCCTAAGGGGACAGGGCCCCTTCGGGGCTACACCTTC
CDR3aa: CSVPKGTGPLRGYTF

v_gene: TRBV6-2/TRBV6-3
abundance: once
j_gene: TRBJ1-5
d_gene: -
CDR3nt: TGTGCCAGCAACCGGGCTGGCTATAGCAATCAGCCCCAGCATTTT
CDR3aa: CASNRAGYSNQPQHF

v_gene: TRBV30
abundance: many
j_gene: TRBJ1-2
d_gene: -
CDR3nt: TGTGCCTGGAGACCACCCCCCGTAAGAAACTATGGCTACACCTTC
CDR3aa: CAWRPPPVRNYGYTF

v_gene: TRBV5-4
abundance: few
j_gene: TRBJ2-2
d_gene: TRBD1
CDR3nt: TGTGCCAGCATCCAACAGGGGGGCACCGGGGAGCTGTTTTTT
CDR3aa: CASIQQGGTGELFF

v_gene: TRBV7-9
abundance: many
j_gene: TRBJ2-5
d_gene: -
CDR3nt: TGTGCCAGCAGCCGAGGGGAAGAGACCCAGTACTTC
CDR3aa: CASSRGEETQYF

v_gene: TRBV5-1
abundance: many
j_gene: TRBJ2-7
d_gene: TRBD1
CDR3nt: TGCGCCAGCAGTCGAGGACAGGGGTCGGGCGAGCAGTACTTC
CDR3aa: CASSRGQGSGEQYF

v_gene: TRBV5-1
abundance: -
j_gene: TRBJ1-1
d_gene: -
CDR3nt: TGCGCCAGCGGAATCTTGAACACTGAAGCTTTCTTT
CDR3aa: CASGILNTEAFF

v_gene: TRBV12-3/TRBV12-4
abundance: many
j_gene: TRBJ2-7
d_gene: TRBD1
CDR3nt: TGTGCCAGCAGCCTAGGCGGACAGGGAAGGTACTTC
CDR3aa: CASSLGGQGRYF

v_gene: TRBV20-1
abundance: many
j_gene: TRBJ2-5
d_gene: TRBD1
CDR3nt: TGCAGTGCTAGAGTAAGGGGGCGGGAGACCCAGTACTTC
CDR3aa: CSARVRGRETQYF

v_gene: TRBV28
abundance: many
j_gene: TRBJ1-5
d_gene: TRBD1
CDR3nt: TGTGCCAGCAGCTTACAGGGGGCGACTCAGCCCCAGCATTTT
CDR3aa: CASSLQGATQPQHF

v_gene: TRBV7-8
abundance: many
j_gene: TRBJ2-7
d_gene: TRBD2
CDR3nt: TGTGCCAGCAGCCCGGTAGCGGGGGGCAACATCTACGAGCAGTACTTC
CDR3aa: CASSPVAGGNIYEQYF

v_gene: TRBV5-4
abundance: many
j_gene: TRBJ1-1
d_gene: -
CDR3nt: TGTGCCAGCAGCTTGGCCTACCGAGACACTGAAGCTTTCTTT
CDR3aa: CASSLAYRDTEAFF

v_gene: TRBV4-2
abundance: few
j_gene: TRBJ2-7
d_gene: TRBD1
CDR3nt: TGTGCCAGCAGCCAATACGGACAGGGGATCTACGAGCAGTACTTC
CDR3aa: CASSQYGQGIYEQYF

v_gene: TRBV28
abundance: -
j_gene: TRBJ1-5
d_gene: -
CDR3nt: TGTGCCAGCAGTCTCCCGGGTGAGGGGTTTCAGCCCCAGCATTTT
CDR3aa: CASSLPGEGFQPQHF

v_gene: TRBV2
abundance: many
j_gene: TRBJ2-2
d_gene: -
CDR3nt: TGTGCCACCGGACAGAGGAACACCGGGGAGCTGTTTTTT
CDR3aa: CATGQRNTGELFF

v_gene: TRBV28
abundance: many
j_gene: TRBJ2-5
d_gene: -
CDR3nt: TGTGCCAGCAGTTTGAGGCAGCTGGAGACCCAGTACTTC
CDR3aa: CASSLRQLETQYF

v_gene: TRBV12-3/TRBV12-4
abundance: many
j_gene: TRBJ2-4
d_gene: -
CDR3nt: TGTGCCAGCAGTTTAAGTGGAGGTAACGTGCCCAAAAACATTAAGTACTTC
CDR3aa: CASSLSGGNVPKNIKYF

v_gene: TRBV3-1
abundance: -
j_gene: TRBJ2-2
d_gene: TRBD2
CDR3nt: TGTGCCAGCAGCCTTCGGACTAGCGGGGGGGCCGGGGAGCTGTTTTTT
CDR3aa: CASSLRTSGGAGELFF

v_gene: TRBV12-3/TRBV12-4
abundance: -
j_gene: TRBJ1-3
d_gene: -
CDR3nt: TGTGCCAGCAGTTTAAAGGACAGCTCTGGAAACACCATATATTTT
CDR3aa: CASSLKDSSGNTIYF

v_gene: TRBV28
abundance: -
j_gene: TRBJ2-5
d_gene: TRBD2
CDR3nt: TGTGCCAGCAGTTCAATAGCGGGAGGAAGGCAAGAGACCCAGTACTTC
CDR3aa: CASSSIAGGRQETQYF

v_gene: TRBV7-2
abundance: many
j_gene: TRBJ2-2
d_gene: TRBD1
CDR3nt: TGTGCCAGCAGCTTAGCATGGGGACAGGAGGACGGGGAGCTGTTTTTT
CDR3aa: CASSLAWGQEDGELFF

v_gene: TRBV20-1
abundance: -
j_gene: TRBJ2-2
d_gene: TRBD2
CDR3nt: TGCAGTGTCCGGGAGGGGGTTAGCACCGGGGAGCTGTTTTTT
CDR3aa: CSVREGVSTGELFF

v_gene: TRBV20-1
abundance: many
j_gene: TRBJ1-5
d_gene: -
CDR3nt: TGCAGTGCTAGAGGACGGGTGGAGCGGCAGCCCCAGCATTTT
CDR3aa: CSARGRVERQPQHF